This T cell receptor (beta chain) emerged from a study of cytomegalovirus exposure and HLA in healthy donors. Study background: Roughly 180 million T cells yielded some 100 million unique TCR beta sequences, as an earlier analysis found.

The PCR ran on 60 Vbeta and 13 Jbeta primers. The repertoire was sequenced with immunoSEQ multiplex PCR; TCRdb's copy has only in-frame clones and lacks some. The sample table sets out tens of thousands of clones. Study-level results: In a later analysis, several top co-occurrence clusters appeared linked to parvovirus B19, influenza, CMV and Epstein-Barr virus. Rarity marked most TCR sequences, yet some public TCRs occurred in many donors.

A remark on this clone: Its antigen is not known.

Germline CDR1 SEHNR, CDR2 FQNEAQ (reference sequence). This CDR3 has 16 amino acids. The V end was cut by 2 bases, the J end by 5 bases, with 18 bases between. The sequencing sample was made of PBMCs. The genes are TRBV7-9 and TRBJ1-2, with D maybe TRBD1 (5 bases). The receptor was derived from a man between 25 and 39 years old in good health and CMV-seropositive. CDR3 residues: CASSLLETEINYGYTF. For the CDR3, the DNA is TGTGCCAGCAGCTTACTAGAGACAGAGATCAATTATGGCTACACCTTC.